These 23 T cell receptor beta chains were all obtained from the same sample, sequenced in a study of blood T cell repertoires in COVID-19. Profiled with immunoSEQ multiplex PCR; TCRdb holds only in-frame clones, not every one. The data show about 55,000 clones, with around 86% seen just once and under 30% held by the top ten. Sequences were obtained from peripheral blood. The receptors shown here come from a woman older than 75 with acute or convalescent COVID-19.

The genes are TRBV6-5 and TRBJ2-1; 11 bases are a match to TRBD2. V was pared by 4 bases and J by 9 bases, with 8 bases of the junction left unmatched. CDR3 length: 15 amino acids. CDR1 is MNHEY and CDR2 is SVGAGI in the germline V gene. CDR3 region: CASSLAGGPGGEQFF. CDR3 sequence (DNA): TGTGCCAGCAGTTTAGCGGGAGGGCCGGGAGGTGAGCAGTTCTTC.

J is TRBJ1-4 and V is TRBV21-1. TRBV21-1 constitutes a pseudogene. This CDR3 is built from 10 residues. For the CDR3, the DNA is TGTGCCAGCAGCAAAGTCCGTGGGAGGTTT. It specifies CASSKVRGRF.

The chain couples TRBV19 to TRBJ2-7; 10 bases match TRBD2. Looked up from germline, CDR1 is LNHDA and CDR2 is SQIVND (reference sequence). This CDR3 has 17 amino acids. V lost 1 base and J lost 3; bases outside the gene matches: 9. The CDR3 nucleotides are TGTGCCAGTAGTATAGTAAGCGGGGGGGATTTCAGCTACGAGCAGTACTTC. Translating gives CASSIVSGGDFSYEQYF.

The V gene is TRBV12-5, the J gene TRBJ1-4; 7 bases match TRBD1. The CDR3 length is 17 residues. V shed 1 base, J shed 10 bases, and the junction held 15 bases outside the gene matches. Germline V gene lookup returns CDR1 LGHNT and CDR2 FRNRAP. The DNA for the CDR3 is TGTGCTAGTGGTTTGGGGGACTCGACAGGGTTGATCGGAAAACTGTTTTTT. Protein sequence: CASGLGDSTGLIGKLFF. Complete variable domain (other parts from reference TRBV12-5 and TRBJ1-4): DARVTQTPRHKVTEMGQEVTMRCQPILGHNTVFWYRQTMMQGLELLAYFRNRAPLDDSGMPKDRFSAEMPDATLATLKIQPSEPRDSAVYFCASGLGDSTGLIGKLFFGSGTQLSVL.

This clone was detected only a few times. The gene calls are TRBV6-1 and TRBJ1-2, with 11 bases identical to TRBD1. Germline loops: CDR1 MNHNS, CDR2 SASEGT. With V trimmed by 2 bases and J by 5 bases, 4 bases remained unmatched. This CDR3 region has 15 residues. The CDR3 here is CASSEHGTGGYGYTF. The CDR3 DNA sequence: TGTGCCAGCAGTGAACATGGGACAGGGGGGTATGGCTACACCTTC.

The rearrangement links TRBV7-2 to TRBJ1-5, with D perhaps matching TRBD1 (6 bases). Trimming cost V 3 bases and J 6 bases, with 9 bases left between them. The length of the CDR3 is 13 residues. Germline CDR1 is SGHTA and CDR2 is FQGNSA. DNA for the CDR3: TGTGCCAGCAGCTTTCAGGGGACTCAGCCCCAGCATTTT. Amino acid sequence: CASSFQGTQPQHF.

V gene TRBV2 combines with J gene TRBJ2-2, with 9 positions matching TRBD1. Trimming removed 3 bases from V and 6 bases from J; junction bases left unmatched: 8. The CDR3 is 16 amino acids. From germline, CDR1 is SNHLY and CDR2 FYNNEI. The CDR3 sequence: CASSDPRTGAAGELFF. The CDR3 nucleotides are TGTGCCAGCAGTGACCCCAGGACAGGGGCGGCCGGGGAGCTGTTTTTT.

V gene TRBV24-1 combines with J gene TRBJ2-3; no clear D gene. Germline values: CDR1 KGHDR, CDR2 SFDVKD. CDR3 size: 15 residues. The V gene lost 2 bases and the J gene lost 5 bases, with 13 bases spanning the gap. CDR3 loop: CATSDSSLLQDTQYF. CDR3 DNA sequence: TGTGCCACCAGTGATTCCTCACTGTTGCAAGATACGCAGTATTTT.

The chain links TRBV19 to TRBJ1-4; a weak D match, TRBD1 (5 bases). This CDR3 is built from 14 residues. Per the germline V gene, CDR1 is LNHDA and CDR2 is SQIVND (reference sequence). V was shortened by 7 bases and J by 8 bases, with 17 bases between the two germline ends. CDR3 region: CASNSGSSGEKLFF. In nucleotides, the CDR3 is TGTGCCAGTAACTCCGGGAGCTCAGGGGAAAAACTGTTTTTT.

The genes are TRBV9 and TRBJ1-6; TRBD1 agrees at 8 bases. Per the germline V gene, CDR1 is SGDLS and CDR2 is YYNGEE. Trimming took 4 bases from V and 9 from J; bases not matched to a gene: 9. The CDR3 length is 15 residues. The CDR3 DNA reads as TGTGCCAGCAGCTCCCAGACAGGGGATCTTTCACCCCTCCACTTT. Translation gives CASSSQTGDLSPLHF.

The rearrangement links TRBV5-4 to TRBJ1-6; D is possibly TRBD1 (6 bases). The germline CDR1 and CDR2 sequences are SGHNT and YYREEE (reference sequence). V was shortened by 2 bases and J by 5 bases, with 11 bases between the two germline ends. The CDR3 is 15 residues long. The CDR3 DNA is TGTGCCAGCAGCTTTCCGACAGGAAATAATTCACCCCTCCACTTT. Amino acids: CASSFPTGNNSPLHF.

The chain recombines TRBV5-1 with TRBJ2-1; 10 nucleotides line up with TRBD1. The ends lost 4 bases at V and 5 bases at J; junction bases unmatched: 9. Germline V gene data show CDR1 as SGHRS and CDR2 as YFSETQ. CDR3 length: 16 amino acids. The DNA of the CDR3 is TGCGCCAGCAGCACGTCGCCGGGACAGGGGAACAATGAGCAGTTCTTC. Translating gives CASSTSPGQGNNEQFF.

The chain couples TRBV5-5 to TRBJ2-1; maybe TRBD2 (6 bases). CDR1 is SGHKS and CDR2 is YYEKEE in the germline V gene (reference sequence). This CDR3 has 15 amino acids. Trimming removed 1 base at V and 0 bases at J, with 8 bases between. CDR3 nucleotide sequence: TGTGCCAGCAGCTTGTTGGGGGGCTCCTACAATGAGCAGTTCTTC. It codes for CASSLLGGSYNEQFF.

This rearrangement joins TRBV19 to TRBJ2-6, with D tentatively TRBD1 (5 bases). Germline loops: CDR1 LNHDA, CDR2 SQIVND (reference sequence). This CDR3 is built from 18 residues. Trimming shortened V by 4 bases and J by 0 bases, and 16 bases separated the two germline ends. In DNA form, the CDR3 reads TGTGCCAGTAGTAGGGGCCTTCCCGCGAACTCTGGGGCCAACGTCCTGACTTTC. It is translated as CASSRGLPANSGANVLTF.

This clone was seen a few times. The chain couples TRBV19 to TRBJ2-3; no firm D call. The germline V gene has CDR1 LNHDA and CDR2 SQIVND (reference sequence). CDR3 length: 13 amino acids. V dropped 4 bases and J dropped 1 base, with 6 bases sitting between them. The CDR3 is CASSNLGTDTQYF. In DNA form, the CDR3 reads TGTGCCAGTAGTAATCTTGGCACAGATACGCAGTATTTT.

The chain carries TRBV28 and TRBJ2-5; no clear D. The CDR3 has 12 residues. The V and J ends lost 7 bases and 7 bases respectively, with 13 bases between them. The germline V gene encodes CDR1 MDHEN and CDR2 SYDVKM. CDR3 sequence (DNA): TGTGCCAGCACCCCCCCAAGAGGGACCCAGTACTTC. This translates into CASTPPRGTQYF.

The genes are TRBV6-5 and TRBJ2-1, with unresolved D. CDR3 length equals 12 residues. The germline V and J ends were trimmed by 2 bases and 5 bases, with 4 bases remaining between them. Germline CDR1 MNHEY, CDR2 SVGAGI. CDR3 nucleotides: TGTGCCAGCAGTTACGGAGACAATGAGCAGTTCTTC. Residues: CASSYGDNEQFF.

V is TRBV14 and J is TRBJ2-1; 10 nucleotides line up with TRBD2. V shed 1 base, J shed 8 bases, and the junction held 5 bases outside the gene matches. The V gene's germline CDR1 is SGHDN and CDR2 FVKESK. The CDR3 is 15 amino acids. The CDR3: CASSQGGTSVDEQFF. The CDR3 region has the DNA TGTGCCAGCAGCCAAGGCGGGACTAGCGTCGATGAGCAGTTCTTC.

The chain joins TRBV9 to TRBJ1-3; D not certain. Trimming left V 0 bases short and J 1 base short, with 5 bases between. The CDR3 is 14 amino acids. In germline, CDR1 is SGDLS, CDR2 YYNGEE. In DNA, the CDR3 is TGTGCCAGCAGCGTAGACGGGTCTGGAAACACCATATATTTT. It encodes CASSVDGSGNTIYF.

Regarding this clone: Relative to the germline gene, one junction end is altered; a read error may explain this. This chain joins TRBV5-5 and TRBJ1-6; perhaps TRBD1 as D (5 bases). CDR1 and CDR2 from the germline V gene are SGHKS and YYEKEE (reference sequence). This CDR3 has 15 amino acids. The CDR3 spells CASTSLGGGDSPLHF. The CDR3 nucleotides read TGTGCCAGCACCTCCCTTGGGGGGGGTGATTCGCCCCTCCACTTT.

J is TRBJ2-1 and V is TRBV11-1, with TRBD1 matching over 7 bases. This CDR3 is built from 15 residues. Germline V lookup: CDR1 SGHAT, CDR2 FQDESV (reference sequence). With 4 bases clipped from V and 6 bases from J, the junction kept 9 bases outside the gene matches. The CDR3 protein is CASSSPGQPFNEQFF. The CDR3 DNA follows: TGTGCCAGCAGCTCGCCGGGACAGCCCTTCAATGAGCAGTTCTTC.

This sequence joins TRBV11-3 and TRBJ2-3; 8 nucleotides align to TRBD1. The J segment lost 2 bases and the V segment lost 1 base, leaving 11 bases of the junction unmatched. Germline V gene lookup returns CDR1 SGHNT and CDR2 YENEEA. The CDR3 consists of 18 residues. CDR3 DNA sequence: TGTGCCAGCAGCTTAGGGTCTCGACAGGGGCGGAACACAGATACGCAGTATTTT. The encoded protein is CASSLGSRQGRNTDTQYF.

The chain has TRBV10-3 and TRBJ2-1, with 12 bases aligning to TRBD2. Trimming cost V 4 bases and J 4 bases; bases outside gene matches: 2. The CDR3 sequence is 15 residues long. The V gene's germline CDR1 is ENHRY and CDR2 SYGVKD. DNA for the CDR3: TGTGCCATCAGTGCCGGGACTAGCGGGTACAATGAGCAGTTCTTC. Translation: CAISAGTSGYNEQFF.